Described below is a single TCR beta chain sequence and its context. The antigen is not known. The data derive from a study of T cell responses to AZD1222 COVID-19 vaccine. Sequencing used immunoSEQ multiplex PCR; TCRdb keeps in-frame clones, though not all of them. Of 95,000 to 150,000 clones in the sample, 80% to 90% were seen once. The ends were cut back, 5 bases at V and 10 bases at J, with 12 bases in the middle. Germline V gene sequence: CDR1 SGHAT, CDR2 FQDESV (reference sequence). The CDR3 totals 12 residues. Whole-study results and caveats: White British ancestry dominated among donors, who included more females, and clonal diversity was possibly underestimated. Spike-specific TCR breadth and depth went up after people got two AZD1222 doses.

The sample here was peripheral blood, taken on day 0 of AZD1222 vaccination. V usage is TRBV11-1 and J usage is TRBJ2-1; D is perhaps TRBD2 (6 bases). This sequence originates from an adult in good health. In DNA, the CDR3 is TGTGCCAGCAGCCAAGAGCGGGCCGAGCAGTTCTTC. Its protein product is CASSQERAEQFF.